This entry concerns a single T cell receptor beta chain. Its antigen remains unidentified. After removal of 4 bases from V and 0 bases from J, the junction contained 8 bases not matched to a gene. The CDR3 has 16 amino acids. CDR1 is MNHEY, CDR2 SVGEGT, per germline. The record originates from a study of T cell responses to AZD1222 COVID-19 vaccine. Study overall: Second-dose intervals of approximately 4 or approximately 12 weeks were pooled.

The method was immunoSEQ multiplex PCR; TCRdb's version includes in-frame clones alone and lacks a portion of them. The sample carries 90,000 to 140,000 clones, more than 75% recorded once. Whole-study results and caveats: AZD1222 recipients seropositive at baseline numbered only six. Regions left unmutated in variants are reportedly the target of nearly half of spike-specific TCRs.

The J gene is TRBJ1-2, the V gene TRBV6-2 or TRBV6-3; 7 positions match TRBD1. The sequencing here drew on peripheral blood, taken on day 0 of AZD1222 vaccination. This clonotype originated in an adult in good health. CDR3: CASSLHRGASNYGYTF. The CDR3 nucleotides read TGTGCCAGCAGTTTGCACAGGGGCGCGTCTAACTATGGCTACACCTTC.